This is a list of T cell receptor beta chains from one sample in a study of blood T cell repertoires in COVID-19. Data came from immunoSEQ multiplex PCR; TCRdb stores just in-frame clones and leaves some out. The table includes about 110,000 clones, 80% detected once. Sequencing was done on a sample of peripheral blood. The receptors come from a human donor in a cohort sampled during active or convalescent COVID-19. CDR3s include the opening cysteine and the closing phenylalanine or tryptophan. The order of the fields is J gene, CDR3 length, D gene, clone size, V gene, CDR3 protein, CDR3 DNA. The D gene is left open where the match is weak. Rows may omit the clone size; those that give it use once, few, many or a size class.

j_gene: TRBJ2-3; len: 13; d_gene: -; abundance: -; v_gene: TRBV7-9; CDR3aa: CASSLVGTDTQYF; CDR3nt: TGTGCCAGCAGCTTAGTCGGCACAGATACGCAGTATTTT
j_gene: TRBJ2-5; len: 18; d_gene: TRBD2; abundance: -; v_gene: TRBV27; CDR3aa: CASSLSSLAGGVWETQYF; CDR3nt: TGTGCCAGCAGTTTATCGTCACTAGCGGGGGGGGTGTGGGAGACCCAGTACTTC
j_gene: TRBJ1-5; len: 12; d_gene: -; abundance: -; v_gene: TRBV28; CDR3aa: CACEQGMGPQHF; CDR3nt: TGTGCCTGCGAACAGGGTATGGGGCCCCAGCATTTT
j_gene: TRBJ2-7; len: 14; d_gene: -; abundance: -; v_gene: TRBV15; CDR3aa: CATSRGGGGDEQYF; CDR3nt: TGTGCCACCAGCAGAGGGGGTGGAGGGGACGAGCAGTACTTC
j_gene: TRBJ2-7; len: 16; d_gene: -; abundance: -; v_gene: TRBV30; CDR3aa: CAWDVGGGISLGEQYF; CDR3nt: TGTGCCTGGGACGTCGGAGGGGGCATATCACTGGGCGAGCAGTACTTC
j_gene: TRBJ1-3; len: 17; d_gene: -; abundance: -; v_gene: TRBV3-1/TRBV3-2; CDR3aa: CASSQSRTGSSGNTIYF; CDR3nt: TGTGCCAGCAGCCAGTCGCGGACGGGAAGCTCTGGAAACACCATATATTTT
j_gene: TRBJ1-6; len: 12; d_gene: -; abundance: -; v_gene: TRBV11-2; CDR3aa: CASSRLRAPLHF; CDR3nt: TGTGCCAGCAGCCGCCTCAGGGCCCCCCTCCACTTT
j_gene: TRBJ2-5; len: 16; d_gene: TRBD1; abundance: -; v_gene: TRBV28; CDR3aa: CASSFGVRGRTETQYF; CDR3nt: TGTGCCAGCAGTTTCGGAGTCAGGGGGCGCACAGAGACCCAGTACTTC
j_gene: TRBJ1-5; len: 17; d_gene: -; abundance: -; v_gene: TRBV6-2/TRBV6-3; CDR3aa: CASSSPGFSDSNQPQHF; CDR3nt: TGTGCCAGCAGTTCACCAGGCTTCTCGGATAGCAATCAGCCCCAGCATTTT
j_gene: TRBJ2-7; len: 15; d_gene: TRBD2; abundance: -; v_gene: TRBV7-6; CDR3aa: CASSKTSGDNYEQYF; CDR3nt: TGTGCCAGCAGCAAGACTAGCGGGGACAACTACGAGCAGTACTTC
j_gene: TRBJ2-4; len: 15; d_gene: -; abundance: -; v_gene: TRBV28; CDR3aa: CASSPPQGTKNIQYF; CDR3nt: TGTGCCAGCAGCCCGCCACAGGGAACCAAAAACATTCAGTACTTC
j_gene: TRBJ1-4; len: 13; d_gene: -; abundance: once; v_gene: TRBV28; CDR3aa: CASSGWGHEKLFF; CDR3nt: TGTGCCAGCAGTGGTTGGGGACACGAAAAACTGTTTTTT
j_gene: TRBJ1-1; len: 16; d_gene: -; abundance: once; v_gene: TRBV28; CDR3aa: CASSSAVYYAVREAFF; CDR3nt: TGTGCCAGCAGTTCCGCAGTTTATTATGCGGTACGGGAAGCTTTCTTT
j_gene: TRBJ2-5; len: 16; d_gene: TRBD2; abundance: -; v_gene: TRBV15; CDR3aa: CATSRDLGGGEETQYF; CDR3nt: TGTGCCACCAGCAGAGATCTTGGCGGGGGGGAAGAGACCCAGTACTTC
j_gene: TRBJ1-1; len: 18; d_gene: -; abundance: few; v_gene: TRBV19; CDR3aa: CASSIYSQGQAKNTEAFF; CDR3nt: TGTGCCAGTAGTATATACTCCCAAGGACAAGCCAAGAACACTGAAGCTTTCTTT
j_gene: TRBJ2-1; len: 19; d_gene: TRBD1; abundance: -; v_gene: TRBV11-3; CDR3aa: CASSSGQGTVAGSYNEQFF; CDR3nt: TGTGCCAGCAGCTCGGGACAGGGGACAGTAGCGGGTTCCTACAATGAGCAGTTCTTC
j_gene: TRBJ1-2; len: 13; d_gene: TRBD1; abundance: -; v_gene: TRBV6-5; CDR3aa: CASSLRTGYGYTF; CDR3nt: TGTGCCAGCAGCCTCAGGACAGGCTATGGCTACACCTTC
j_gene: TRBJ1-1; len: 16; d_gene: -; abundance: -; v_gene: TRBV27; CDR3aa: CASSLWRGQRVTEAFF; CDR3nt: TGTGCCAGCAGTTTGTGGCGAGGGCAAAGGGTCACTGAAGCTTTCTTT
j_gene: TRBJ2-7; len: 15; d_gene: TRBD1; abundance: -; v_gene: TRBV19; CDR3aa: CASSINPGGGYEQYF; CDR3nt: TGTGCCAGTAGTATAAACCCAGGGGGTGGCTACGAGCAGTACTTC
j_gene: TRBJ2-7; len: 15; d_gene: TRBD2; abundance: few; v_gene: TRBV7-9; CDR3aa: CASSLFTSGKREQYF; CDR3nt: TGTGCCAGCAGCTTATTCACTAGCGGGAAGAGGGAGCAGTACTTC
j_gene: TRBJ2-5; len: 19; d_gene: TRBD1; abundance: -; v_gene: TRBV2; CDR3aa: CASTGNIRTGESVGETQYF; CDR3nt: TGTGCCAGCACCGGGAATATTAGGACAGGGGAAAGTGTAGGAGAGACCCAGTACTTC
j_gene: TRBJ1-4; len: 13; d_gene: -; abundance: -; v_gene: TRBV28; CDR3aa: CASSYLGDEKLFF; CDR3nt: TGTGCCAGCAGTTATCTAGGGGATGAAAAACTGTTTTTT
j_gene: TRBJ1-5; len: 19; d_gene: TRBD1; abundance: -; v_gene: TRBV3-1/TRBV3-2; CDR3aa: CASSQHPHDRDRDNQPQHF; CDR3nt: TGTGCCAGCAGCCAGCACCCTCACGACCGGGACAGGGACAATCAGCCCCAGCATTTT
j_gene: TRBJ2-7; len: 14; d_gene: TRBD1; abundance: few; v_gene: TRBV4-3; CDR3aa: CASSHGTGVGEQYF; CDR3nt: TGCGCCAGCAGCCACGGGACAGGGGTAGGCGAGCAGTACTTC
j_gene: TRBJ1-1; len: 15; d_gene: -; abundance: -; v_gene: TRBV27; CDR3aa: CASSLHGQKNTEAFF; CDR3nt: TGTGCCAGCAGTTTACATGGGCAGAAAAACACTGAAGCTTTCTTT
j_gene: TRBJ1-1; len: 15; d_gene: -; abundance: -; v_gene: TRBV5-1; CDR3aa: CASSLDGGRGTEAFF; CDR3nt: TGCGCCAGCAGCTTGGATGGCGGCCGGGGGACTGAAGCTTTCTTT
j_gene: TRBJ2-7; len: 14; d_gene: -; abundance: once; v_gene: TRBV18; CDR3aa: CASSSSWGSDEQYF; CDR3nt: TGTGCCAGCTCAAGCTCTTGGGGTAGCGACGAGCAGTACTTC
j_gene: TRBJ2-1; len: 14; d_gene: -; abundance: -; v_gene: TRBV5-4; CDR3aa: CASSLIQGRNEQFF; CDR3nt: TGTGCCAGCAGCTTGATCCAGGGAAGAAATGAGCAGTTCTTC
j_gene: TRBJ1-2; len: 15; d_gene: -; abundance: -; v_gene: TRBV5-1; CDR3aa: CASSLNGDSLYGYTF; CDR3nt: TGCGCCAGCAGCTTGAATGGTGACAGCCTCTATGGCTACACCTTC
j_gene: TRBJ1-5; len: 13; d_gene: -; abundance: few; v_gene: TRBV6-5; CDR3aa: CASTETGGQPQHF; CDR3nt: TGTGCCAGCACAGAGACAGGTGGACAGCCCCAGCATTTT
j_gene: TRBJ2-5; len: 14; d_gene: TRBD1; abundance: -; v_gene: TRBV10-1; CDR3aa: CASSETGGQETQYF; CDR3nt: TGCGCCAGCAGTGAGACAGGGGGCCAAGAGACCCAGTACTTC
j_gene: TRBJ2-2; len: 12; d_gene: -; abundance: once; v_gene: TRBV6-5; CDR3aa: CASSVGRGELFF; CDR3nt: TGTGCCAGTAGCGTCGGGAGAGGGGAGCTGTTTTTT
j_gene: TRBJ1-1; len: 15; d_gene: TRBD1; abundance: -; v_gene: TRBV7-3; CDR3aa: CASSPRTGTAPEAFF; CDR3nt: TGTGCCAGCAGCCCGCGGACAGGGACGGCACCTGAAGCTTTCTTT
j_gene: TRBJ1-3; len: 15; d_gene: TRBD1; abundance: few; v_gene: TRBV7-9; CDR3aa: CASSPRTGVGNTIYF; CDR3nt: TGTGCCAGCAGCCCTCGGACAGGGGTTGGAAACACCATATATTTT
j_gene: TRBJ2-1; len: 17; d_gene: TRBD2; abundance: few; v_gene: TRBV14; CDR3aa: CASSQRTSGGAYNEQFF; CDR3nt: TGTGCCAGCAGCCAGCGAACTAGCGGGGGGGCCTACAATGAGCAGTTCTTC
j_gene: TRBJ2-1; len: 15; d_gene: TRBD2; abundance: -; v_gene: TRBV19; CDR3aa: CASSPTSGRANEQFF; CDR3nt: TGTGCCAGTAGTCCGACTAGCGGGAGGGCGAATGAGCAGTTCTTC
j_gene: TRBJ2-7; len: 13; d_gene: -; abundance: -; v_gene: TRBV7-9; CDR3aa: CASSSRESYEQYF; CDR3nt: TGTGCCAGCAGCTCCCGGGAATCCTACGAGCAGTACTTC
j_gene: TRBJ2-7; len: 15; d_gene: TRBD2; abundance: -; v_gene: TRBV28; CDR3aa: CASSPPRGVSYEQYF; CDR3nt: TGTGCCAGCAGCCCCCCCCGGGGGGTCTCCTACGAGCAGTACTTC
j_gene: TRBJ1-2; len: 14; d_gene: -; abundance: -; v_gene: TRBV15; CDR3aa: CATSRDRGPGGYTF; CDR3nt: TGTGCCACCAGCAGAGATCGAGGCCCAGGGGGCTACACCTTC
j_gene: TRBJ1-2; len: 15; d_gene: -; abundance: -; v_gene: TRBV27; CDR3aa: CASSRTATVPYGYTF; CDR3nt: TGTGCCAGCAGCCGGACAGCCACGGTCCCTTATGGCTACACCTTC
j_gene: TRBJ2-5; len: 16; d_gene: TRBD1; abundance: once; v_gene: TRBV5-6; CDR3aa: CASSSPIQGVQETQYF; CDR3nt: TGTGCCAGCAGCTCGCCTATACAGGGGGTCCAAGAGACCCAGTACTTC
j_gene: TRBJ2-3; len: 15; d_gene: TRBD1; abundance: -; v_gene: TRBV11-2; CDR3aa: CASSLGLTGADTQYF; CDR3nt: TGTGCCAGCAGCTTAGGGTTAACAGGGGCAGATACGCAGTATTTT
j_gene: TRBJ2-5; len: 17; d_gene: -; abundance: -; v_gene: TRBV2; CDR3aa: CASSVVPGAGPQETQYF; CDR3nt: TGTGCCAGCAGTGTGGTCCCAGGGGCCGGCCCCCAAGAGACCCAGTACTTC
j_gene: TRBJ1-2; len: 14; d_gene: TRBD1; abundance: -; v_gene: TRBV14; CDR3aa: CASSRQGLRDGYTF; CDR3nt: TGTGCCAGCAGTAGACAGGGGCTGAGAGATGGCTACACCTTC